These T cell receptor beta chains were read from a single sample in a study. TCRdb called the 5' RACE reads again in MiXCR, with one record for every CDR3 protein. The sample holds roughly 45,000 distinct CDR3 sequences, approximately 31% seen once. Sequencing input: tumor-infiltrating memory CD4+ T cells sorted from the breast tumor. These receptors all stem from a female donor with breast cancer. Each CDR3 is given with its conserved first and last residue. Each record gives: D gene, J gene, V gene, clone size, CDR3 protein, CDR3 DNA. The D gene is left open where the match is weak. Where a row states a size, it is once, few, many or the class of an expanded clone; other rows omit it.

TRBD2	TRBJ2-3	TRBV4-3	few	CASSHKLAGGPATQYF	TGCGCCAGCAGCCATAAGCTAGCGGGAGGGCCAGCTACGCAGTATTTT
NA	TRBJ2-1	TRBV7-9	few	CASSPDGGREEFF	TGTGCCAGCAGCCCTGACGGGGGACGTGAAGAGTTCTTC
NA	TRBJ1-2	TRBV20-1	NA	CSASDNYGYTF	TGCAGTGCTAGCGACAACTATGGCTACACCTTC
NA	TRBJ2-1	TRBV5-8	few	CASSLLRLEAYNEQFF	TGTGCCAGCAGTTTGCTAAGACTAGAGGCGTACAATGAGCAGTTCTTC
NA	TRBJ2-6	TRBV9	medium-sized	CASSVVGLSGANVLTF	TGTGCCAGCAGCGTAGTGGGACTCTCTGGGGCCAACGTCCTGACTTTC
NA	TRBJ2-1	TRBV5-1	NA	CASSPEGTLSYNEQFF	TGCGCCAGCAGCCCAGAAGGGACCCTCTCCTACAATGAGCAGTTCTTC
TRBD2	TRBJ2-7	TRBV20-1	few	CSAEREGSSYEQYF	TGCAGTGCTGAGCGGGAGGGGAGCTCCTACGAGCAGTACTTC
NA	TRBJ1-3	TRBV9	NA	CASSVDLRISGNTIYF	TGTGCCAGCAGCGTAGATCTCAGGATCTCTGGAAACACCATATATTTT
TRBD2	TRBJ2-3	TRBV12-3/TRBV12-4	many	CASLWSGGADDTQYF	TGTGCCAGCCTGTGGAGCGGGGGGGCAGACGATACGCAGTATTTT
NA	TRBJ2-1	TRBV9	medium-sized	CASSVDRVLTYNEQFF	TGTGCCAGCAGCGTAGACAGGGTTTTGACCTACAATGAGCAGTTCTTC
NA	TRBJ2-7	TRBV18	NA	CASSPGTVPYEQYF	TGTGCCAGCTCACCAGGAACAGTACCCTACGAGCAGTACTTC
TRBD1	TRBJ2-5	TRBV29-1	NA	CSVDQGAWGTQYF	TGCAGCGTTGATCAGGGGGCGTGGGGGACCCAGTACTTC
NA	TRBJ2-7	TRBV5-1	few	CASSLGVAYEQYF	TGCGCCAGCAGCTTGGGGGTCGCCTACGAGCAGTACTTC
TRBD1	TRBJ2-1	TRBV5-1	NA	CASSLGDRGLDYNEQFF	TGCGCCAGCAGCTTGGGGGACAGGGGTTTAGACTACAATGAGCAGTTCTTC
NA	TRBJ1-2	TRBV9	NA	CASGQSKDGYTF	TGTGCCAGCGGACAGAGCAAAGATGGCTACACCTTC
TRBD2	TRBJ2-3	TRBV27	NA	CASSSRLAGGSTDAQYF	TGTGCCAGCAGTTCTCGACTAGCGGGAGGTAGCACAGATGCGCAGTATTTT
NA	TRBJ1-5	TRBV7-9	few	CASSFPGQPQHF	TGTGCCAGCAGCTTCCCCGGTCAGCCCCAGCATTTT
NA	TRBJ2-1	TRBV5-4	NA	CASSLDNYNEQFF	TGTGCCAGCAGCTTGGACAACTACAATGAGCAGTTCTTC
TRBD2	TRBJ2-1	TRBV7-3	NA	CASSLSGGSYNEQFF	TGTGCCAGCAGCCTCAGCGGGGGTTCCTACAATGAGCAGTTCTTC
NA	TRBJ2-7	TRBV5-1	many	CASSLSQGIYEQYF	TGCGCCAGCAGCTTGAGCCAGGGGATCTACGAGCAGTACTTC
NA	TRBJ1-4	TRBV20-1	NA	CSANRNLWDEKLFF	TGCAGTGCTAACAGGAATCTGTGGGATGAAAAACTGTTTTTT
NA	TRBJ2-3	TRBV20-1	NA	CGAKSDSSTDTQYF	TGCGGTGCTAAGTCGGACAGTAGCACAGATACGCAGTATTTT
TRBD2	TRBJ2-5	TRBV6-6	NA	CTSSLTSGGETQYF	TGTACCAGCAGTTTAACTAGCGGGGGAGAGACCCAGTACTTC
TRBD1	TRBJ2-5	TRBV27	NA	CASSPGTGGETQYF	TGTGCCAGCAGTCCCGGGACAGGGGGCGAGACCCAGTACTTC
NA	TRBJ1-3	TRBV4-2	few	CASSQDRGIFSGNTIYF	TGTGCCAGCAGCCAAGATCGGGGTATCTTCTCTGGAAACACCATATATTTT
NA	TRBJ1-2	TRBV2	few	CASSETMYGYTF	TGTGCCAGCAGTGAAACAATGTATGGCTACACCTTC
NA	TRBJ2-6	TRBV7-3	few	CASSMLRDGYSGANVLTF	TGTGCCAGCAGCATGCTCCGGGACGGATACTCTGGGGCCAACGTCCTGACTTTC
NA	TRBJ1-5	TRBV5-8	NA	CASSPTGSRNQPQHF	TGTGCCAGCAGCCCCACAGGGTCTCGCAATCAGCCCCAGCATTTT
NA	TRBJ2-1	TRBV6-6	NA	CASSREGGQWEHEQFF	TGTGCCAGCAGTCGTGAAGGGGGACAATGGGAGCATGAGCAGTTCTTC
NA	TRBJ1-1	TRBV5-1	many	CASSLDRLNTEAFF	TGCGCCAGCAGCTTGGACCGGTTGAACACTGAAGCTTTCTTT
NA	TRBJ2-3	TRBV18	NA	CASSPTHTDTQYF	TGTGCCAGCTCACCCACACACACAGATACGCAGTATTTC
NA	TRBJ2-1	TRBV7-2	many	CASRSLNEQFF	TGTGCCAGCAGGTCCCTCAATGAGCAGTTCTTC
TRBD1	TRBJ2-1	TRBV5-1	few	CASSKLRDRVKNEQFF	TGCGCCAGCAGCAAACTCCGGGACAGGGTAAAGAATGAGCAGTTCTTC
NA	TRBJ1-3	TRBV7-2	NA	CASSLGQFSGNTIYF	TGTGCCAGCAGCTTAGGACAGTTCTCTGGAAACACCATATATTTT
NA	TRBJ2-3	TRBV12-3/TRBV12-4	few	CASSFFPDTQYF	TGTGCCAGCAGTTTTTTTCCAGATACGCAGTATTTT
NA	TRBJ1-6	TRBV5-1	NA	CASSPEANPPLHF	TGCGCCAGCAGCCCGGAAGCTAATCCACCCCTCCACTTT
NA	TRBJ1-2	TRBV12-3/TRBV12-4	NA	CASSFGEGMEGYTF	TGTGCCAGCAGTTTCGGGGAGGGGATGGAAGGCTACACCTTC
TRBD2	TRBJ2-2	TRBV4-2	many	CASSRIDSGSTGELFF	TGTGCCAGCAGCCGGATCGATAGCGGGAGCACCGGGGAGCTGTTTTTT
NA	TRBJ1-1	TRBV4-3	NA	CASSGRTVNTEAFF	TGCGCCAGCAGCGGTCGGACGGTGAACACTGAAGCTTTCTTT
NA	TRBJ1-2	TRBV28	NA	CASSLGRSTSGYTF	TGTGCCAGCAGTTTGGGACGGAGTACCTCTGGCTACACCTTC
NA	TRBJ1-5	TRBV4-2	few	CASSQDGQGNQPQHF	TGTGCCAGCAGCCAAGATGGGCAGGGCAATCAGCCCCAGCATTTT